This T cell receptor (beta chain) came from a study of T cells in Graves' hyperthyroidism and ophthalmopathy. Study observations and caveats: Most expanded thyroid clonotypes above 0.001 recurred in blood. From stable hyperthyroidism, ophthalmopathy was separated by a 13 V-J model.

V was shortened by 4 bases and J by 7 bases, with 17 bases between the two germline ends. The CDR3 covers 14 residues. CDR1 and CDR2 from the germline V gene are MNHEY and SMNVEV (reference sequence). It was RNA transcripts that yielded the amplified TCR beta CDR3 regions. Researchers ran a first-round RT-PCR on the TCR CDR3 using the HTBI primer set. In TCRdb, the multiplex PCR reads were re-called with MiXCR into one record per CDR3 protein. The table includes approximately 370,000 distinct CDR3 sequences, 14% to 15% detected once. This clonotype was recorded many times. The antigen remains unidentified.

The chain recombines TRBV27 with TRBJ2-7, with a possible D match to TRBD2 (6 bases). The origin of this receptor is a woman aged 25 to 45 with Graves' hyperthyroidism. The specimen was blood. As DNA, the CDR3 is TGTGCCAGCAGTTCCCGCGGAGGGGTGGTAGAGCAGTACTTC. Translating gives CASSSRGGVVEQYF.